The 17 T cell receptor beta chains reported below all come from one sample, sequenced in a study of a mutant IDH1 vaccine in newly diagnosed glioma. TCRdb keeps only in-frame clones here, not all; method: immunoSEQ multiplex PCR. The sample lists about 56,000 clones, over 80% occurring once. Their antigen targets remain unknown. Time point here: week 23, last vaccination. The study gave 300 ug of mutant IDH1 20-mer peptide per vaccine dose, with topical imiquimod. Source: PBMCs, taken from a glioma patient whose treatment included an IDH1 peptide vaccine. The receptors stem from a man aged 40-55 years with glioma.

The chain carries TRBV7-3 and TRBJ1-1; 10 positions match TRBD1. The length of the CDR3 is 15 residues. V was pared by 5 bases and J by 0 bases, with 3 bases of the junction left unmatched. Germline CDR1 SGHTA, CDR2 FQGTGA. The CDR3 sequence is CASSRQGAMNTEAFF. Written as DNA, the CDR3 is TGTGCCAGCAGCCGACAGGGGGCAATGAACACTGAAGCTTTCTTT. The full variable domain, its missing parts supplied by reference TRBV7-3 and TRBJ1-1, is GAGVSQTPSNKVTEKGKYVELRCDPISGHTALYWYRQSLGQGPEFLIYFQGTGAADDSGLPNDRFFAVRPEGSVSTLKIQRTERGDSAVYLCASSRQGAMNTEAFFGQGTRLTVV.

The V gene is TRBV19, the J gene TRBJ1-1, with D hard to call. The CDR3 is 12 residues long. The V gene's germline CDR1 is LNHDA and CDR2 SQIVND (reference sequence). Deletions cut 3 bases from V and 2 bases from J, with 4 bases between. The DNA for the CDR3 is TGTGCCAGTAGTATTAGAAACACTGAAGCTTTCTTT. This encodes CASSIRNTEAFF.

This chain connects TRBV6-1 to TRBJ2-1, with 7 nucleotides matching TRBD1. Germline V CDR1 and CDR2: MNHNS, SASEGT. After removal of 4 bases from V and 4 bases from J, the junction contained 10 bases not matched to a gene. The CDR3 is 16 residues long. In nucleotides, the CDR3 is TGTGCCAGCAGTGGACAGGGCACCGTGTCTTACAATGAGCAGTTCTTC. It encodes CASSGQGTVSYNEQFF.

The V and J genes are TRBV11-2 and TRBJ2-7; 7 nucleotides agree with TRBD2. The CDR3 consists of 14 residues. Germline V gene sequence: CDR1 SGHAT, CDR2 FQNNGV. Trimming took 3 bases from V and 3 from J; bases not matched to a gene: 5. Written as DNA, the CDR3 is TGTGCCAGCAGCTTCTTGGCTAGCGGCTACGAGCAGTACTTC. It yields the protein CASSFLASGYEQYF.

CDR3 DNA: TGTGCCAGCAGTAGGGACGCAAGCTCTGGGGCCAACGTCCTGACTTTC. Encoded protein: CASSRDASSGANVLTF. The chain recombines TRBV2 with TRBJ2-6, with D possibly being TRBD1 or TRBD2 (5 bases each). Per the germline V gene, CDR1 is SNHLY and CDR2 is FYNNEI. This CDR3 contains 16 residues. V lost 5 bases to trimming and J lost 0 bases, with 11 bases between them.

CDR3 nucleotide sequence: TGCGCCAGCAGCTTGACGAGGGCCGAGACCTACGAGCAGTACTTC. Amino acid sequence: CASSLTRAETYEQYF. The gene calls are TRBV5-1 and TRBJ2-7, with D perhaps TRBD2 (5 bases). V lost 1 base, J lost 2 bases, and 13 bases lay in between. CDR1 is SGHRS and CDR2 is YFSETQ in the germline V gene. The CDR3 has 15 residues.

This CDR3 reads CSEKGLAGSYEQFF. As DNA, the CDR3 is TGCAGCGAGAAAGGACTAGCGGGTAGCTATGAGCAGTTCTTC. The gene calls are TRBV29-1 and TRBJ2-1; 11 bases align to TRBD2. V shed 7 bases, J shed 8 bases, and the junction held 10 bases outside the gene matches. Per the germline V gene, CDR1 is SQVTM and CDR2 is ANQGSEA. The CDR3 sequence is 14 residues long.

The chain carries TRBV7-9 and TRBJ2-1, with 12 bases lining up with TRBD2. The CDR3 sequence is 14 residues long. V lost 5 bases to trimming and J lost 8 bases; unmatched junction nucleotides: 4. Germline CDR1 is SEHNR and CDR2 is FQNEAQ (reference sequence). The CDR3 bases are TGTGCCAGCAGCCGACTAGCGGGAGAGGATGAGCAGTTCTTC. Protein sequence: CASSRLAGEDEQFF.

Only one count was recorded for this clone. V gene TRBV15 combines with J gene TRBJ2-5, with 7 nucleotides matching TRBD2. Looked up from germline, CDR1 is LNHNV and CDR2 is YYDKDF (reference sequence). The V and J ends lost 1 base and 4 bases, in that order; junction bases with no gene match: 6. This CDR3 region has 15 residues. CDR3 sequence (DNA): TGTGCCACCAGCAGAGGAGGGAGGGCCGGAGAGACCCAGTACTTC. Translation gives CATSRGGRAGETQYF.

The V gene is TRBV18, the J gene TRBJ1-5; no definite D call. The CDR3 totals 13 residues. With 2 bases removed from V and 1 base from J, the gap between germline ends came to 3 bases. Germline-derived CDR1 and CDR2 are KGHSH and LQKENI. The CDR3 nucleotides read TGTGCCAGCTCACCAGCAAGCAATCAGCCCCAGCATTTT. It translates to CASSPASNQPQHF.

The chain is built from TRBV19 and TRBJ2-5, with a weak D call TRBD1 (5 bases). V was pared by 6 bases and J by 4 bases, with 18 bases between. Germline V CDR1 and CDR2: LNHDA, SQIVND (reference sequence). CDR3 length: 15 residues. DNA of the CDR3: TGTGCCAGTAGACCCCAAGACAGTCGGAGAGAGACCCAGTACTTC. Its translation is CASRPQDSRRETQYF.

CDR3 DNA: TGTGCCAGCAGCCCCACGCTAGCGGGACTCAACTACGAGCAGTACTTC. Protein sequence: CASSPTLAGLNYEQYF. The V call is TRBV4-2, the J call TRBJ2-7; TRBD2 matches 9 bases. This CDR3 has 16 amino acids. With V trimmed by 4 bases and J by 3 bases, 10 bases remained unmatched. Germline loops: CDR1 LGHNA, CDR2 YNFKEQ.

The chain carries TRBV6-6 and TRBJ2-7, with 8 bases matching TRBD2. Germline V gene lookup returns CDR1 MNHNY and CDR2 SVGAGI (reference sequence). Trimming cost V 6 bases and J 7 bases; bases outside gene matches: 17. The CDR3 is 16 amino acids. CDR3 loop: CASSPYTSGGPGEQYF. The CDR3 DNA follows: TGTGCCAGCAGCCCTTACACCTCGGGAGGGCCGGGGGAGCAGTACTTC.

The J gene is TRBJ2-2, the V gene TRBV28, with TRBD1 matching over 8 bases. The CDR3 spans 23 residues. Trimming took 4 bases from V and 3 from J; bases not matched to a gene: 28. The germline CDR1 and CDR2 sequences are MDHEN and SYDVKM. CDR3 protein: CASSSPLSWDRRTRYPYTGELFF. The CDR3 DNA reads as TGTGCCAGCAGTTCGCCCCTAAGCTGGGACAGGAGGACAAGGTACCCTTACACCGGGGAGCTGTTTTTT.

The chain recombines TRBV2 with TRBJ1-5, with TRBD1 as a possible D gene (5 bases). Trimming removed 6 bases at V and 5 bases at J, with 14 bases between. Germline CDR1 reads SNHLY; CDR2 reads FYNNEI. The CDR3 runs to 14 residues. In DNA, the CDR3 is TGTGCCAGCAGCTTCATGGGGCGCGATCAGCCCCAGCATTTT. Translating it yields CASSFMGRDQPQHF.

The gene calls are TRBV5-1 and TRBJ1-2; 8 bases map to TRBD1. The CDR3 extends over 16 amino acids. V shed 0 bases and J 5 bases; nucleotides not matched to a gene: 9. Per the germline V gene, CDR1 is SGHRS and CDR2 is YFSETQ. The CDR3 here is CASSLARGPRGYGYTF. CDR3 in DNA: TGCGCCAGCAGCTTGGCCAGGGGGCCACGGGGGTATGGCTACACCTTC.

A few counts support this clone. V usage is TRBV19 and J usage is TRBJ2-7; 7 positions agree with TRBD1. After removal of 11 bases from V and 2 bases from J, the junction contained 6 bases not matched to a gene. The CDR3 spans 12 residues. Germline V lookup: CDR1 LNHDA, CDR2 SQIVND (reference sequence). This CDR3 reads CASRQGPYEQYF. CDR3 nucleotide sequence: TGTGCCTCCCGACAGGGCCCCTACGAGCAGTACTTC.